This entry is about one T cell receptor (beta chain). This sample stems from a study of blood T cells in healthy people across ages. The CDR3 covers 15 residues. Trimming pared 5 bases from V and 6 bases from J, leaving 16 bases between. CDR1 and CDR2 (germline): MNHEY, SMNVEV (reference sequence). Alongside a J-beta primer mix, a sample-barcoded 5' primer served in a second PCR lasting roughly 6 to 11 cycles. Using its own MiXCR run on the 5' RACE reads, TCRdb lists one record per CDR3 protein. Among about 1.1 million distinct CDR3 sequences listed, about two fifths were seen once. The sequencing sample was made of blood. The clonotype was recovered from a man between 18 and 29 years old in good health. The genes are TRBV27 and TRBJ2-2; unclear D gene. The CDR3 coding sequence is TGTGCCAGCAGTCCCCGTGGCAGGTCGGCCGGGGAGCTGTTTTTT. Encoded protein: CASSPRGRSAGELFF.